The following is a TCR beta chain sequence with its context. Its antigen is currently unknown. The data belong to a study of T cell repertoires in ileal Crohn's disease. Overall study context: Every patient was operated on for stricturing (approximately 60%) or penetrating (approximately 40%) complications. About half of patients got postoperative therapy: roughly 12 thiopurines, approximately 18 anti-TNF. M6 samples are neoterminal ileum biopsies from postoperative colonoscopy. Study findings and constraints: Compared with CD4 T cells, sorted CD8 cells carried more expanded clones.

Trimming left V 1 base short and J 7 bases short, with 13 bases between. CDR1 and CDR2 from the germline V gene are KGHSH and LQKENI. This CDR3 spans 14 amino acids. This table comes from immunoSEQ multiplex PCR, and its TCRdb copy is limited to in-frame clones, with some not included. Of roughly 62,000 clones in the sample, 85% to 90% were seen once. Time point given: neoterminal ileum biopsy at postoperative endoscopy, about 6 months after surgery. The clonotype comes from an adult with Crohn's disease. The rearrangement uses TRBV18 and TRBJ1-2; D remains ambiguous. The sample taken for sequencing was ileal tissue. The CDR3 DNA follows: TGTGCCAGCTCACCACTTTCTTCAGCGGGTGGCTACACCTTC. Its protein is CASSPLSSAGGYTF. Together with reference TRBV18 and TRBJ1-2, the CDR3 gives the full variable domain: NAGVMQNPRHLVRRRGQEARLRCSPMKGHSHVYWYRQLPEEGLKFMVYLQKENIIDESGMPKERFSAEFPKEGPSILRIQQVVRGDSAAYFCASSPLSSAGGYTFGSGTRLTVV.